This T cell receptor beta chain came from a study of blood T cell repertoires in COVID-19 (dated by TCRdb to about 2020). In the study overall: The collaborator samples originated in the United States, Italy and Spain and spanned the acute and convalescent phases of COVID-19. The material from the prospective study consisted of cDNA or gDNA derived from T cells, B-cell-depleted T cells, or PBMCs. Deeply sampled blood TCRbeta repertoires from subjects exposed to, actively infected with, or recovered from COVID-19 were included in the dataset. The repertoires were released in a freely available public database intended as a resource for research on the immune response to SARS-CoV-2. The samples were drawn from the first 160 participants of the ongoing ImmuneRACE study and from about 1,200 subjects provided by 6 global collaborators. The sample metadata nearly always contained a de-identified subject ID, COVID-19 status, age in years and sex. Where available, HLA class I and class II types were taken from metadata supplied by the sample provider and were not determined by assay-based typing.

Paper-wide results and their limitations: How much clinical and demographic metadata was included differed by source and by participant, and the metadata was provided uncurated.

TCRbeta CDR3 regions were amplified from genomic DNA using the immunoSEQ Assay, a bias-controlled multiplex PCR. From the authors' description of their analysis: Within the assay, amplification of reference gene primers was used to estimate how many nucleated cells each sample contained. To quantify the absolute abundance of each unique TCRbeta CDR3 rearrangement, sequence reads were collapsed and filtered. For each sample, productive Simpson clonality was calculated by taking the square root of Simpson's diversity index across productive rearrangements. TCRdb mirrors the immuneACCESS table, restricted to in-frame sequences. Some clones are absent from its copies; in checked studies, under half trace to an unresolved V gene, and the reason for the others is unknown. D and trimming come from the DNA, and the V and J calls and clone size come from that table. The sample has around 50,000 clones on record, around nine tenths of them singletons. Together, the top ten hold about 10% of the sample.

The V and J ends are trimmed by 1 base and 0 bases, leaving 8 bases between them. Via the germline V gene, CDR1 is SGDLS and CDR2 YYNGEE. The CDR3, from cysteine to phenylalanine, totals 14 residues. Only the CDR3 region is kept as DNA, spanning 42 bases read in frame from base 1. A word on this clone: Its cognate antigen has yet to be identified. No much larger clonotype is one base removed from it; base qualities were not supplied.

The collaborating institutions used their own protocols to collect whole blood in K2EDTA tubes. For TCRbeta analysis, collaborators shipped samples as frozen whole blood, isolated PBMCs, or DNA extracted from either of those sample types. The chain is assembled from TRBV9 and TRBJ2-7; the D gene is perhaps TRBD1, on 6 matching bases. The sequencing sample was made of peripheral blood. This TCR was sampled from a man aged 50 or older with active COVID-19. The DNA sequence is TGTGCCAGCAGCGTACAGGGGCACTCCTACGAGCAGTACTTC. This sequence encodes CASSVQGHSYEQYF.